This TCR beta chain was profiled in a study of naive CD8 T cells in extremely preterm neonates (dated by TCRdb to about 2017). Study-wide context: The study compared TCRbeta CDR3 repertoires of sorted naive CD8+ T cells across four age groups: extremely preterm neonates, term neonates, young children and adults.

The term cord blood was obtained from four to six elective full-term cesarean deliveries at about 37-42 weeks of gestation that occurred without labor or rupture of membranes. The study excluded pregnancies involving fetal demise, active maternal HSV infection or known maternal HIV infection. A FACSAria III cell sorter was used to sort live, Annexin V-negative naive CD8+ T cells (CD3+CD8+CD45RA+CCR7+). Each sample yielded roughly 18,000 to 110,000 sorted naive CD8+ T cells. Preassembled standardized sampling kits were used to collect mixed venous-arterial cord blood. Cord blood was held at room temperature and processed no more than 4 hours after collection. Ficoll-Paque density gradient centrifugation of diluted blood was used to isolate mononuclear cells. Mononuclear cells were cryopreserved in about 10% DMSO with about 90% FBS and stored long term at -150°C before sorting. Annexin V and antibodies against CD3, CD8, CCR7 and CD45RA were used to stain the thawed cells. The DNeasy Blood and Tissue Kit was used to extract genomic DNA from sorted cell pellets that had been snap-frozen.

What the work shows at the level of the full study, not this receptor alone: The authors noted a small sample size and variable productive template counts among preterm samples as limitations. Preterm neonates showed significantly lower iChao1 richness than every other age group (p < 0.05) along with an even clone distribution, indicating a less rich repertoire. To track T cell development within individuals, the authors urged prospective longitudinal studies of preterm and term neonates. Preterm CDR3s were shorter, with fewer N additions and less junctional trimming, and were closer to germline than those of older groups. The proportion of shared CDR3 nucleotide sequences was higher in preterm neonates (approximately 2.5%) than in term neonates (around 0.4%), young children (about 0.03%) and adults (roughly 0.01%).

TCRbeta CDR3 regions were amplified from genomic DNA by a two-step, bias-controlled multiplex PCR. Primers specific for every TRBV and TRBJ gene segment were used in the multiplex PCR. The immunoSEQ Assay was used to generate TCRbeta repertoire data. The authors' analysis ran thus. To merge closely related sequences, reads went through filtering and clustering using a relative-frequency ratio and a modified nearest-neighbor algorithm. IMGT annotation was followed for the assignment of V, D and J genes to CDR3 sequences. Template counts were quantified against synthetic TCR CDR3 analog sequences and normalized for PCR amplification bias. Only unique productive sequences, defined as in-frame CDR3 sequences lacking stop codons, were included in the analyses. The immunoSEQ Analyzer software was used to calculate iChao1 richness and clonality, with clonality defined as 1 minus Pielou's evenness. Statistical tests were run in JMP, with either Student's t-test or a non-parametric test chosen according to Shapiro-Wilk normality results. Here the immuneACCESS table is served through TCRdb, limited to in-frame sequences with V and J called. Missing clones are a known gap in these copies; in checked studies unresolved V genes cover under half, and the rest lacks a known reason. That table gives V, J and clone size, and the DNA gave D and trimming. The sample includes 4,000 to 5,000 clones, with roughly 97% observed a single time. The ten largest make up over 0.45% of the sample.

The CDR3 measures 15 amino acids from cysteine to phenylalanine. Only the CDR3 portion is preserved as DNA: 45 bases, with reading frame beginning at the first base. CDR1 and CDR2 are read off the germline V gene as SGHTA and FQGNSA. V is pruned by 2 bases and J by 3 bases, leaving 2 bases of the junction without a gene match. As regards this clone: The antigen it recognizes is unknown. No much larger clone exists at a distance of one base, and base qualities are not known.

The receptor chain draws on TRBV7-2 and TRBJ2-5; the junction holds 11 bases that match TRBD2. The sequencing sample was made of naive CD8+ T cells from cord blood. This clonotype was obtained from a newborn in good health. CDR3 reads: CASSLLAGGKETQYF. The DNA is TGTGCCAGCAGCTTACTAGCGGGGGGAAAAGAGACCCAGTACTTC.